This T cell receptor beta chain came from a study of control samples from healthy donors and cancer patients. The CDR3 is 15 amino acids. Germline V gene lookup returns CDR1 SEHNR and CDR2 FQNEAQ (reference sequence). Deletions cut 4 bases from V and 2 bases from J, with 15 bases between. Assay: immunoSEQ multiplex PCR; the TCRdb copy retains only in-frame clones and omits some. The data show roughly 200,000 clones, about 93% seen once. This TCR was sampled from a man aged 45 to 65 in good health. This chain joins TRBV7-9 and TRBJ2-7; D assignment may be TRBD1 or TRBD2 (5 bases each). The material sequenced was blood. The CDR3 sequence is CASSSYRGGPYEQYF. CDR3 nucleotide sequence: TGTGCCAGCAGCTCATACCGGGGCGGCCCCTACGAGCAGTACTTC.